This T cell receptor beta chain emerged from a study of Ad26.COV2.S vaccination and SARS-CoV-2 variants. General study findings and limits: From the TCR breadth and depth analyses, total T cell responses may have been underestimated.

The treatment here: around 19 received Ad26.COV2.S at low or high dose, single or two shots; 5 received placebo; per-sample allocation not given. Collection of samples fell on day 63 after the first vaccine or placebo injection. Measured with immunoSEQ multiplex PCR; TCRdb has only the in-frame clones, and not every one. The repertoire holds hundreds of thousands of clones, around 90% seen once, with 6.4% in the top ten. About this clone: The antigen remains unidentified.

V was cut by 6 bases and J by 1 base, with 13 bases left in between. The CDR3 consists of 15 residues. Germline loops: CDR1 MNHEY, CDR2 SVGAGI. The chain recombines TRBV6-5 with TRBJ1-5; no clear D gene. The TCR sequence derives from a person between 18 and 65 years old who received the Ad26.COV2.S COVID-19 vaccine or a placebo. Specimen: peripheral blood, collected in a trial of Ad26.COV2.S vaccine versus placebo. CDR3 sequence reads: CASRPGPGSNQPQHF. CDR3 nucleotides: TGTGCCAGCAGACCAGGCCCAGGAAGCAATCAGCCCCAGCATTTT.